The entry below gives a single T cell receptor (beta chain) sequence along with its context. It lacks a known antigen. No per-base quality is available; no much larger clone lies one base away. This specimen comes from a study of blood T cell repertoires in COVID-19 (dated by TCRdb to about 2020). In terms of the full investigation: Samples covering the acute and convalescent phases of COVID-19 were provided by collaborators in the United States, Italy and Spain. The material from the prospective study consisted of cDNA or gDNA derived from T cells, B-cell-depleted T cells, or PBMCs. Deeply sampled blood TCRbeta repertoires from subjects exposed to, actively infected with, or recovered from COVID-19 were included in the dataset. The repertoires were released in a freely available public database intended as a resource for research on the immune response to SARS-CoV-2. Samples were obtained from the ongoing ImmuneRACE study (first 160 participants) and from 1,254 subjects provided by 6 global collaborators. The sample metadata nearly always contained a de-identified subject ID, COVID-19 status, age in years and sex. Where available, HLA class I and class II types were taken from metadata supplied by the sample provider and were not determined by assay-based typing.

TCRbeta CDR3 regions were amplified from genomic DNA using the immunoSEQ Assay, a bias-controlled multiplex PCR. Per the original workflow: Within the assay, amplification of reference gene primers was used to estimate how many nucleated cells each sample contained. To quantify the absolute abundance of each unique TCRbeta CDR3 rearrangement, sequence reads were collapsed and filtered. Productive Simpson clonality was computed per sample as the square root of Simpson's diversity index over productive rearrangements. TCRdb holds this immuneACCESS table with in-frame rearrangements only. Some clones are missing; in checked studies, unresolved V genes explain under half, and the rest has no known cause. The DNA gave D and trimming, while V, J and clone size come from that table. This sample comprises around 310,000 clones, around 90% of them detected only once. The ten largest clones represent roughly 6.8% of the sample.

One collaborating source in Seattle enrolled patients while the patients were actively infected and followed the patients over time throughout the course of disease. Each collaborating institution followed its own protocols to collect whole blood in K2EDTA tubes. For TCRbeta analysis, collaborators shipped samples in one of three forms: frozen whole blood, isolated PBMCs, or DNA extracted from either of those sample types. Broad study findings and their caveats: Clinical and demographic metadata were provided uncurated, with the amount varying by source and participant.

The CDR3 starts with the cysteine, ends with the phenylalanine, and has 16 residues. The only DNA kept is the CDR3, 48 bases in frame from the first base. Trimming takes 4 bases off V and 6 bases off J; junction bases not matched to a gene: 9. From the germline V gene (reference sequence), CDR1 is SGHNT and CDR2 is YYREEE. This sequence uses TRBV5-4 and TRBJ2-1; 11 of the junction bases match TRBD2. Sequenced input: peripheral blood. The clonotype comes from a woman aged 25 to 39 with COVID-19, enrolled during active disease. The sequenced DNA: TGTGCCAGCAGCATTAGTAGCGGGAGGGGAATCAATGAGCAGTTCTTC. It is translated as CASSISSGRGINEQFF.